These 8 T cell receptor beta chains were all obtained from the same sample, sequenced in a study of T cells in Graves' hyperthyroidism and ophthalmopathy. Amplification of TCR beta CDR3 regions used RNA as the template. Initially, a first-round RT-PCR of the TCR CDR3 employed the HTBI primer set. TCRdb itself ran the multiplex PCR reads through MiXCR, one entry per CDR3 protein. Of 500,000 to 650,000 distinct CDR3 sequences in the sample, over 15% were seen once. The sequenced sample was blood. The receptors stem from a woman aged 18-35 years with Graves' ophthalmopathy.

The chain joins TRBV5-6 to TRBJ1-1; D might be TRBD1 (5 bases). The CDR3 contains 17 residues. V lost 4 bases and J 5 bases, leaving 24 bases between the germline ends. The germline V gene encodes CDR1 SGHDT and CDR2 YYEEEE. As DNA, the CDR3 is TGTGCCAGCAGCCTATTCCGGGACCCCAGGCCGGAGACTGAAGCTTTCTTT. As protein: CASSLFRDPRPETEAFF.

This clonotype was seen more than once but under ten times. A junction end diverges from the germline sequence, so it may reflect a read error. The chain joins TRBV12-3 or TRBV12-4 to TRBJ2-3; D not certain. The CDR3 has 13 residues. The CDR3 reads CANSQWSTDTQYF. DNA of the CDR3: TGTGCCAACAGTCAATGGAGCACAGATACGCAGTATTTT.

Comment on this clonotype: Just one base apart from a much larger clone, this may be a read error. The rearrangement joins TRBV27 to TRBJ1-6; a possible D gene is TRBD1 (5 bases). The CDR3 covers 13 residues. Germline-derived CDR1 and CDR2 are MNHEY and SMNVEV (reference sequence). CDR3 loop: CASSPRDGSPPHF. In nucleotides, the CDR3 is TGTGCCAGCAGTCCGCGGGACGGTTCACCCCCCCACTTT.

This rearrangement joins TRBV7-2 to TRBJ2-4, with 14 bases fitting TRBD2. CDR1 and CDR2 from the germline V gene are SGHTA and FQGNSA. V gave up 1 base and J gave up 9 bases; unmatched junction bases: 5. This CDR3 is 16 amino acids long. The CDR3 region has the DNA TGTGCCAGCAGCTTAGGACTAGCGGGGGGGATCGGCATTCAGTACTTC. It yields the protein CASSLGLAGGIGIQYF.

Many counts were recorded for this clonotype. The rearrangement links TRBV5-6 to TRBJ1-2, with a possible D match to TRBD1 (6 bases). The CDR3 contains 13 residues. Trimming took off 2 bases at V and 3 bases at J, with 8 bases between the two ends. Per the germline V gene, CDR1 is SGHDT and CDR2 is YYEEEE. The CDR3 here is CASSLPGDYGYTF. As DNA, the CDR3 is TGTGCCAGCAGCTTACCAGGGGACTATGGCTACACCTTC.

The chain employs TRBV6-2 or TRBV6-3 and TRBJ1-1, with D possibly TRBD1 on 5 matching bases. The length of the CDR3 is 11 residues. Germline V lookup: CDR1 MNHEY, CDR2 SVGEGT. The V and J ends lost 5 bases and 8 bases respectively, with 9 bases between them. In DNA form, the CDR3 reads TGTGCCAGCAGTCGCAGGGCGGAAGCTTTCTTT. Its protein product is CASSRRAEAFF.

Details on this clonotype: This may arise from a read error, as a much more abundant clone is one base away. CDR3 sequence (DNA): TGTGCCAGCAGTTTAGGATTGGACAGGGAAATAAACACTGAAGCTTTCTTT. Protein product: CASSLGLDREINTEAFF. The chain recombines TRBV28 with TRBJ1-1, with TRBD1 matching 8 bases. The CDR3 contains 17 residues. CDR1 and CDR2 from the germline V gene are MDHEN and SYDVKM. V lost 2 bases, J lost 2 bases, and 10 bases stayed unmatched.

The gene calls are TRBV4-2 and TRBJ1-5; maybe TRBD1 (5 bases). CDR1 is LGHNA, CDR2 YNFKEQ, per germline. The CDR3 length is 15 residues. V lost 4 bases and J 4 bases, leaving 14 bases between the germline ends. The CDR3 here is CASSPRGADNQPQHF. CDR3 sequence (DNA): TGTGCCAGCAGCCCGAGAGGGGCAGATAATCAGCCCCAGCATTTT.